This paragraph reports one T cell receptor beta chain. The data were taken from a study of blood T cell repertoires in COVID-19. The CDR3 spans 14 residues. V shed 0 bases, J shed 0 bases, and the junction held 0 bases outside the gene matches. CDR1 SGHRS and CDR2 YFSETQ come from the germline V gene. The assay was immunoSEQ multiplex PCR, and TCRdb's table has in-frame clones only and misses some. The sample holds about 180,000 clones, approximately 87% seen once. The clonotype originates from a person in their 70s with COVID-19, enrolled during active disease. Specimen: peripheral blood. The chain has TRBV5-1 and TRBJ2-7, with 7 positions matching TRBD1. The CDR3 DNA reads TGCGCCAGCAGCTTGGACAGGGGCTCCTACGAGCAGTACTTC. Its translation is CASSLDRGSYEQYF.